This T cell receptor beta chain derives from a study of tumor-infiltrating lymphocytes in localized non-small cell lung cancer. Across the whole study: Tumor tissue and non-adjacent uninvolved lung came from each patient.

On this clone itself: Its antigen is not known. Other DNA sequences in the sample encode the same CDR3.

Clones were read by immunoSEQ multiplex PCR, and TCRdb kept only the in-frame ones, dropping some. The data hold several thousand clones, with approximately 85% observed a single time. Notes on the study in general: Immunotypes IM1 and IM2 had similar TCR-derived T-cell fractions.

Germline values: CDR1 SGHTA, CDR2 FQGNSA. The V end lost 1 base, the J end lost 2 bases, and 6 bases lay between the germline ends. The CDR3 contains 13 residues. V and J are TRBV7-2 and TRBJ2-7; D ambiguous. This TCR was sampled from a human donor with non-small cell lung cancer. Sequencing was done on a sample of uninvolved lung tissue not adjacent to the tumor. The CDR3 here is CASSLDSAYEQYF. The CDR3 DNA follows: TGTGCCAGCAGCTTAGACTCAGCCTACGAGCAGTACTTC. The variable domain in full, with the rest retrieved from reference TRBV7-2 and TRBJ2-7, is GAGVSQSPSNKVTEKGKDVELRCDPISGHTALYWYRQSLGQGLEFLIYFQGNSAPDKSGLPSDRFSAERTGGSVSTLTIQRTQQEDSAVYLCASSLDSAYEQYFGPGTRLTVT.